The T cell receptor (beta chain) under discussion was sequenced for a study of T cell responses to AZD1222 COVID-19 vaccine. Study-level background: Second doses that came at about 4 or about 12 weeks were put together. Findings and caveats of the study: Of the AZD1222 recipients, only 5 to 7 were seropositive at baseline. Within unmutated variant regions lay the reported targets of nearly half of spike-specific TCRs. Vaccine-associated CD4 TCRs ranged over spike, dominating at 160-218 and 743-854.

Details on this clone: Antigen: not known.

TCRdb's copy holds only in-frame clones and misses some; the assay was immunoSEQ multiplex PCR. The sample has around 140,000 clones; 85% to 90% are singletons. This sequence originates from an adult in good health. Specimen: peripheral blood, collected on day 0 of AZD1222 vaccination.

The CDR3 is CASSIRQGIGQPQHF. For the CDR3, the DNA is TGTGCCAGCAGCATCAGACAGGGTATAGGTCAGCCCCAGCATTTT. V gene TRBV7-2 combines with J gene TRBJ1-5; TRBD1 aligns across 7 bases. Germline assignment: CDR1 SGHTA and CDR2 FQGNSA. The CDR3 is 15 residues long. J gave up 6 bases and V 5 bases, and 10 bases lay outside the gene matches.